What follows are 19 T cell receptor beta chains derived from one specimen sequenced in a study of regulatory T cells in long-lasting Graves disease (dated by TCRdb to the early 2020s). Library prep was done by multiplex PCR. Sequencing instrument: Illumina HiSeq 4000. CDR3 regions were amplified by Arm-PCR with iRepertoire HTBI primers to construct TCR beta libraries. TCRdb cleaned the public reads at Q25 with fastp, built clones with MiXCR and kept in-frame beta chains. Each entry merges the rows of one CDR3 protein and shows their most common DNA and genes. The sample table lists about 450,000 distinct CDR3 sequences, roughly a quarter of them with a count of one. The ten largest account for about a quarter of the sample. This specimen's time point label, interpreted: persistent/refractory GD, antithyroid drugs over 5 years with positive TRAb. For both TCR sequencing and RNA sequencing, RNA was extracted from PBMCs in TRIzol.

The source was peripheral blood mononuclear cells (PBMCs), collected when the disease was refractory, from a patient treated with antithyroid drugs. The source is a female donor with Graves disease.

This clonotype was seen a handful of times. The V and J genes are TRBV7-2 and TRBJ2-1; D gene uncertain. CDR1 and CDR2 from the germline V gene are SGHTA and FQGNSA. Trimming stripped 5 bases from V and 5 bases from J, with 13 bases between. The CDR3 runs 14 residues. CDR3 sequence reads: CASSPGSGHNEQFF. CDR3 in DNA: TGTGCCAGCAGCCCAGGTTCAGGCCACAATGAGCAGTTCTTC.

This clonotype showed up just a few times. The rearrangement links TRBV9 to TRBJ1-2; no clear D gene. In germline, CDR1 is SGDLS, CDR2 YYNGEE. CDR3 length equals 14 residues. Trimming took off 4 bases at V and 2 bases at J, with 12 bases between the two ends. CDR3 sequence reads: CASSPTAGNYGYTF. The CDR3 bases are TGTGCCAGCAGCCCGACGGCGGGGAACTATGGCTACACCTTC.

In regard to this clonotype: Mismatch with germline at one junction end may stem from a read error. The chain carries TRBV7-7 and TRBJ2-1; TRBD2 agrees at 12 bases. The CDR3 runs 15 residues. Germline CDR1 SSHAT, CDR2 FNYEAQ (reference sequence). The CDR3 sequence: CASSPGLAGDREQFF. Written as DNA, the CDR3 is TGTGCTAGCAGCCCGGGACTAGCGGGCGATCGCGAGCAGTTCTTC.

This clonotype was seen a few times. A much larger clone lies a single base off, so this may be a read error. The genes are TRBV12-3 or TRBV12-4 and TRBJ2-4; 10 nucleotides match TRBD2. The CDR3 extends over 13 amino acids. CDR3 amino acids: CASSLAGENIQYF. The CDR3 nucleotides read TGTGCCAGCAGTCTAGCGGGAGAGAACATTCAGTACTTC.

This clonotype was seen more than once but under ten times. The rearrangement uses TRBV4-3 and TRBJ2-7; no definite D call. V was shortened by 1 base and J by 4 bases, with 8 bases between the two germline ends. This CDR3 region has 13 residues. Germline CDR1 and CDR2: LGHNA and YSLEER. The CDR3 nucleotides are TGCGCCAGCAGCCAAGCCCTGAAGTACGAGCAGTACTTC. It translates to CASSQALKYEQYF.

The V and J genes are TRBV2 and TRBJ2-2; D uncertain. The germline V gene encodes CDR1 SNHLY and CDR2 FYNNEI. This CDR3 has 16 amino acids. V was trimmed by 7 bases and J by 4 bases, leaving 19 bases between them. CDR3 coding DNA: TGTGCCAGCAAGAAATCGCCAGGTAGCTTCACCGGGGAGCTGTTTTTT. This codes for CASKKSPGSFTGELFF.

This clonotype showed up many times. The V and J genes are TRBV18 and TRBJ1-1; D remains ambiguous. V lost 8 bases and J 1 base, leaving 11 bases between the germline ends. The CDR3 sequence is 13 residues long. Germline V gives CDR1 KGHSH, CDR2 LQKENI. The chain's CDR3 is CASSPRQNTEAFF. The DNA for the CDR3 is TGTGCCAGCAGCCCCCGACAGAACACTGAAGCTTTCTTT.

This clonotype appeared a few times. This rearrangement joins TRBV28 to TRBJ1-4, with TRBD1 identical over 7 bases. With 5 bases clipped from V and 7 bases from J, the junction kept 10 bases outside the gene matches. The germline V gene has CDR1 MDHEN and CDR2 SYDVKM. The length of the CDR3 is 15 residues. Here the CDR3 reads CASSPPVQGGEKLFF. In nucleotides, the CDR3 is TGTGCCAGCAGTCCTCCGGTCCAGGGGGGTGAAAAACTGTTTTTT.

CDR3 region: CASQGSVSYEQYF. The CDR3 DNA is TGTGCCTCCCAGGGATCGGTCTCCTACGAGCAGTACTTC. The V call is TRBV6-2 or TRBV6-3, the J call TRBJ2-7, with D possibly matching TRBD1 (5 bases). CDR1 and CDR2 from the germline V gene are MNHEY and SVGEGT. The V gene lost 11 bases and the J gene lost 0 bases, with 14 bases spanning the gap. CDR3 length equals 13 residues.

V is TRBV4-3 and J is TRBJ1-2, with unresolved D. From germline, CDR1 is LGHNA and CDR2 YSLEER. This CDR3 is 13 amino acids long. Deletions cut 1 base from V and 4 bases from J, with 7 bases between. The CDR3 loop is CASSQVRGYGYTF. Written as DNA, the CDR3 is TGCGCCAGCAGCCAAGTCCGGGGCTATGGCTACACCTTC.

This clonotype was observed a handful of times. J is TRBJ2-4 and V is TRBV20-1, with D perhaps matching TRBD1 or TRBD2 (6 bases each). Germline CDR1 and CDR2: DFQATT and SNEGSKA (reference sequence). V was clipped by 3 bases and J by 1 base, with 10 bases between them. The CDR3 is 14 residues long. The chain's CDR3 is CSASGGGAKNIQYF. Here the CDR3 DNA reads TGCAGTGCTAGCGGAGGGGGGGCCAAAAACATTCAGTACTTC.

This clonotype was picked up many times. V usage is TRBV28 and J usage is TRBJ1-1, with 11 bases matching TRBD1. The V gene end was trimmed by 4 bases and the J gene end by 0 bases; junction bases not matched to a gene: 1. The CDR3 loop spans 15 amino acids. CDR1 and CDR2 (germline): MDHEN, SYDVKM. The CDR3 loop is CASSWDRGMNTEAFF. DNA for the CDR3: TGTGCCAGCAGTTGGGACAGGGGGATGAACACTGAAGCTTTCTTT.

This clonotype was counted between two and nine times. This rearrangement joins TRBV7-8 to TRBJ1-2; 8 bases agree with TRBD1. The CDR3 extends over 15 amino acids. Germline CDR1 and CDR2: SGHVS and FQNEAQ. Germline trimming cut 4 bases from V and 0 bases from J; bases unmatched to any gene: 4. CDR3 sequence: CASSSRQGSNYGYTF. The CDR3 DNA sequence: TGTGCCAGCAGCTCGAGACAGGGGTCTAACTATGGCTACACCTTC.

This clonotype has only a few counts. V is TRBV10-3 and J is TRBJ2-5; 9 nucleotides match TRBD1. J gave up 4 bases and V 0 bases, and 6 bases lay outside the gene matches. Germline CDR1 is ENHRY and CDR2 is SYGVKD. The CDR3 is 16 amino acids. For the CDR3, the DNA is TGTGCCATCAGTGAGTCCGGGACAGGGAACGCAGAGACCCAGTACTTC. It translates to CAISESGTGNAETQYF.

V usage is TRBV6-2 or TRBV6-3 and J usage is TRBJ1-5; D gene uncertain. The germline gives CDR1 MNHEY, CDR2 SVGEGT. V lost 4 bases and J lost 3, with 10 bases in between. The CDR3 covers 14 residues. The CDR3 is CASSSGDINQPQHF. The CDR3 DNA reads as TGTGCCAGCAGTTCCGGAGACATCAATCAGCCCCAGCATTTT.

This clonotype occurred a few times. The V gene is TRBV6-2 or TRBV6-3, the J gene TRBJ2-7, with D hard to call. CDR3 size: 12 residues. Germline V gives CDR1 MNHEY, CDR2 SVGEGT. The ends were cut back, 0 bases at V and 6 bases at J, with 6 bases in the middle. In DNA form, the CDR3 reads TGTGCCAGCAGTTACTCTACTCGCGAGCAGTACTTC. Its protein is CASSYSTREQYF.

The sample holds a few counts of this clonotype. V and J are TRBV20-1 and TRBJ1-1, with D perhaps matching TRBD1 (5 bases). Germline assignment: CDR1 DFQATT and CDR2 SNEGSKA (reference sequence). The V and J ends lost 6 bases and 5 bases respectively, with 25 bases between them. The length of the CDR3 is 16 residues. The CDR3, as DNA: TGCAGTGCCAGAAACCTACTTCAGGGTACAGAGACTGAAGCTTTCTTT. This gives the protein CSARNLLQGTETEAFF.

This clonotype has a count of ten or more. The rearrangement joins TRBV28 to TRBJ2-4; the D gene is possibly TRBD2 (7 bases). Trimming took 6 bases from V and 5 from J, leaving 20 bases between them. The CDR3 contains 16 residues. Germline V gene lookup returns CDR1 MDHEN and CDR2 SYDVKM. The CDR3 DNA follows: TGTGCCAGCAGACTCGGGGGGCGGGTCGGGGAAAACATTCAGTACTTC. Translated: CASRLGGRVGENIQYF.

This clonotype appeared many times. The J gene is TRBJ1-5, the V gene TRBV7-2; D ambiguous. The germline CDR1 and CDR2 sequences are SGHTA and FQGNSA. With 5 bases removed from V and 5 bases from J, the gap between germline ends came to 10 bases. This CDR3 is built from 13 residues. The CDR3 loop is CASSPGGYQPQHF. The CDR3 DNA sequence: TGTGCCAGCAGCCCCGGAGGCTATCAGCCCCAGCATTTT.